At least ten counts were recorded for the clone carrying this T cell receptor beta chain. The sample is drawn from a study of blood T cells in healthy people across ages. Germline values: CDR1 SGHDN, CDR2 FVKESK. V was clipped by 1 base and J by 1 base, with 10 bases between them. The CDR3 spans 15 residues. Combining a sample-barcoded 5' primer with a J-beta primer mix, a second PCR ran for roughly 7 to 11 cycles. MiXCR, run by TCRdb on the 5' RACE reads, gives a single entry per CDR3 protein. The sample shows roughly 1,700,000 distinct CDR3 sequences, roughly 28% of them seen only once. The chain employs TRBV14 and TRBJ1-2; D is uncertain. This TCR was sampled from a woman aged 25 to 39 in good health. Sequencing was performed on blood. The CDR3 region has the DNA TGTGCCAGCAGCCAAGTTTCGTACCTTAACTATGGCTACACCTTC. It yields the protein CASSQVSYLNYGYTF. Full variable domain (remainder filled in from reference TRBV14 and TRBJ1-2): EAGVTQFPSHSVIEKGQTVTLRCDPISGHDNLYWYRRVMGKEIKFLLHFVKESKQDESGMPNNRFLAERTGGTYSTLKVQPAELEDSGVYFCASSQVSYLNYGYTFGSGTRLTVV.